The rows below give T cell receptor beta chains drawn from one sample of a study of T-cell memory formation after mild COVID-19. TCRdb passed the 5' RACE reads through MiXCR, listing each CDR3 protein once. The sample has 300,000 to 350,000 distinct CDR3 sequences, less than 20% seen once. The specimen sequenced was PBMCs or a T cell subset sorted from them (not recorded which). The receptors stem from a man aged 18 to 29 who had mild COVID-19 (a few samples of this study predate the infection). Cell type and time point are not known. Both conserved end residues are part of each CDR3. A D gene is named only where the DNA matches it firmly. Clone sizes are given selectively: once, few, many, or a class where the clone is expanded.

D gene: TRBD2
clone size: few
V gene: TRBV5-1
J gene: TRBJ2-1
CDR3 length: 17
CDR3 protein: CASSLLLAGGTYNEQFF
CDR3 DNA: TGCGCCAGCAGCTTGTTACTAGCGGGGGGAACCTACAATGAGCAGTTCTTC

D gene: TRBD2
clone size: .
V gene: TRBV12-3/TRBV12-4
J gene: TRBJ2-7
CDR3 length: 16
CDR3 protein: CASSHGLAGSSYEQYF
CDR3 DNA: TGTGCCAGCAGTCACGGACTAGCGGGGAGCTCCTACGAGCAGTACTTC

D gene: TRBD2
clone size: .
V gene: TRBV5-5
J gene: TRBJ2-1
CDR3 length: 16
CDR3 protein: CASSLSGGGSYNEQFF
CDR3 DNA: TGTGCCAGCAGCTTGTCAGGCGGGGGGTCCTACAATGAGCAGTTCTTC

D gene: TRBD1
clone size: .
V gene: TRBV9
J gene: TRBJ2-7
CDR3 length: 13
CDR3 protein: CASSEGQTYEQYF
CDR3 DNA: TGTGCCAGCAGCGAGGGACAGACCTACGAGCAGTACTTC

D gene: .
clone size: .
V gene: TRBV5-1
J gene: TRBJ2-3
CDR3 length: 19
CDR3 protein: CASSLAVQGLVPWEDTQYF
CDR3 DNA: TGCGCCAGCAGCTTGGCCGTTCAGGGGCTGGTTCCATGGGAAGATACGCAGTATTTT

D gene: TRBD1
clone size: .
V gene: TRBV29-1
J gene: TRBJ1-5
CDR3 length: 13
CDR3 protein: CSVGQGGHQPQHF
CDR3 DNA: TGCAGCGTTGGACAGGGAGGCCATCAGCCCCAGCATTTT

D gene: .
clone size: few
V gene: TRBV7-8
J gene: TRBJ2-4
CDR3 length: 14
CDR3 protein: CASSFRQDGYIQYF
CDR3 DNA: TGTGCCAGCAGCTTTCGGCAGGACGGGTACATTCAGTACTTC

D gene: TRBD1
clone size: few
V gene: TRBV7-2
J gene: TRBJ1-2
CDR3 length: 14
CDR3 protein: CASSQNRGYFGYTF
CDR3 DNA: TGTGCCAGCAGCCAGAACAGGGGGTACTTTGGCTACACCTTC

D gene: .
clone size: few
V gene: TRBV27
J gene: TRBJ2-6
CDR3 length: 16
CDR3 protein: CASSSLTSSGANVLTF
CDR3 DNA: TGTGCCAGCAGTTCACTGACCAGCTCTGGGGCCAACGTCCTGACTTTC

D gene: .
clone size: .
V gene: TRBV21-1
J gene: TRBJ2-2
CDR3 length: 16
CDR3 protein: CASPPGGNLNTGELFF
CDR3 DNA: TGTGCCAGCCCTCCCGGAGGGAATCTCAACACCGGGGAGCTGTTTTTT

D gene: .
clone size: .
V gene: TRBV20-1
J gene: TRBJ1-2
CDR3 length: 14
CDR3 protein: CSARGPWDNYGYTF
CDR3 DNA: TGCAGTGCTAGAGGACCCTGGGATAACTATGGCTACACCTTC

D gene: .
clone size: .
V gene: TRBV15
J gene: TRBJ2-1
CDR3 length: 15
CDR3 protein: CATSRGPSGEHEQFF
CDR3 DNA: TGTGCCACCAGCAGAGGCCCGTCGGGGGAGCATGAGCAGTTCTTC

D gene: .
clone size: .
V gene: TRBV7-9
J gene: TRBJ1-5
CDR3 length: 15
CDR3 protein: CASSFWYGFNQPQHF
CDR3 DNA: TGTGCCAGCAGCTTTTGGTATGGGTTTAATCAGCCCCAGCATTTT

D gene: TRBD1
clone size: few
V gene: TRBV5-1
J gene: TRBJ1-2
CDR3 length: 15
CDR3 protein: CASSLVSGQTNGYTF
CDR3 DNA: TGCGCCAGCAGCTTGGTATCGGGACAGACAAATGGCTACACCTTC

D gene: .
clone size: few
V gene: TRBV3-1
J gene: TRBJ2-4
CDR3 length: 12
CDR3 protein: CASSRSKGIQYF
CDR3 DNA: TGTGCCAGCAGCCGGAGCAAGGGTATTCAGTACTTC

D gene: .
clone size: .
V gene: TRBV5-1
J gene: TRBJ2-5
CDR3 length: 15
CDR3 protein: CASSLIPTEQETQYF
CDR3 DNA: TGCGCCAGCAGCTTGATTCCGACAGAACAAGAGACCCAGTACTTC

D gene: .
clone size: .
V gene: TRBV6-1
J gene: TRBJ2-7
CDR3 length: 12
CDR3 protein: CASSRRVSEQYF
CDR3 DNA: TGTGCCAGCAGTCGCAGGGTGTCCGAGCAGTACTTC

D gene: TRBD1
clone size: many
V gene: TRBV5-1
J gene: TRBJ2-5
CDR3 length: 14
CDR3 protein: CASTQGDSQETQYF
CDR3 DNA: TGCGCCAGCACCCAGGGGGACAGCCAAGAGACCCAGTACTTC

D gene: .
clone size: many
V gene: TRBV24-1
J gene: TRBJ2-2
CDR3 length: 15
CDR3 protein: CATSDLGGDTGELFF
CDR3 DNA: TGTGCCACCAGTGATTTGGGGGGAGACACCGGGGAGCTGTTTTTT

D gene: .
clone size: few
V gene: TRBV5-1
J gene: TRBJ2-5
CDR3 length: 13
CDR3 protein: CASSLLTSETQYF
CDR3 DNA: TGCGCCAGCAGCTTGCTTACTTCAGAGACCCAGTACTTC

D gene: TRBD2
clone size: .
V gene: TRBV12-3/TRBV12-4
J gene: TRBJ2-1
CDR3 length: 18
CDR3 protein: CASRPPAWRGDSYNEQFF
CDR3 DNA: TGTGCCAGCAGACCCCCCGCTTGGCGGGGGGACTCCTACAATGAGCAGTTCTTC

D gene: .
clone size: .
V gene: TRBV6-2/TRBV6-3
J gene: TRBJ2-7
CDR3 length: 14
CDR3 protein: CASSSSRGNYEQYF
CDR3 DNA: TGTGCCAGCAGCTCGAGCCGCGGCAACTACGAGCAGTACTTC